This T cell receptor (beta chain) was captured in a study of metastatic and nonmetastatic thyroid tumors. The CDR3 consists of 11 residues. The V gene lost 4 bases and the J gene lost 12 bases, with 10 bases spanning the gap. This clone was seen many times. TCRdb re-analyzed the PCR reads through MiXCR. Among 21,000 or so clones listed, 15% to 19% were seen once. No treatment of any kind had been given to any patient before thyroid surgery. Sequenced material: blood. This chain joins TRBV12-3 or TRBV12-4 and TRBJ2-1; D is possibly TRBD1 or TRBD2 (5 bases each). The clonotype was recovered from a female donor with papillary thyroid cancer or a benign thyroid nodule (not recorded which). Some clones in this sample may be carry-over from other donors' samples. As DNA, the CDR3 is TGTGCCAGCAGTTGGGACGGTCGGCAGTTCTTC. This sequence encodes CASSWDGRQFF.